This TCR beta chain was identified in a study of regulatory T cells in long-lasting Graves disease. Overall study findings and caveats: TCR diversity in persistent Graves' patients was below that of newly diagnosed ones. Persistent patients shared 2,500 to 3,000 public clonotypes among themselves. Newly diagnosed patients shared fewer, at roughly 970.

Sequencing libraries for TCR beta were prepared with iRepertoire HTBI primers and Arm-PCR of CDR3 regions. In the source study's methods: Segment identification across samples yielded 62 TRBV and fewer than 15 TRBJ segments. TCRdb called the multiplex PCR reads again in MiXCR, with one record for every CDR3 protein. The V and J calls come from TCRdb's annotation, not from the publication. The top ten clones hold 7.8% of a sample with under 500,000 distinct CDR3 sequences, around 20% of them seen once. This clonotype came up many times. Its antigen is still unknown. Time point here: persistent/refractory GD, antithyroid drugs over 5 years with positive TRAb. The TCR library used RNA extracted from PBMCs. V was clipped by 3 bases and J by 4 bases, with 12 bases between them. The CDR3 length is 14 residues. Germline V gives CDR1 MNHGY, CDR2 SVAAGI.

V and J are TRBV6-9 and TRBJ2-5, with D perhaps matching TRBD1 (6 bases). The sequencing here drew on peripheral blood mononuclear cells (PBMCs), taken when the disease was refractory, from a patient treated with antithyroid drugs. The sequence was obtained from a female donor with Graves disease. The CDR3 spells CASSYQGRGETQYF. The CDR3, as DNA: TGTGCCAGCAGTTACCAGGGCAGGGGAGAGACCCAGTACTTC.